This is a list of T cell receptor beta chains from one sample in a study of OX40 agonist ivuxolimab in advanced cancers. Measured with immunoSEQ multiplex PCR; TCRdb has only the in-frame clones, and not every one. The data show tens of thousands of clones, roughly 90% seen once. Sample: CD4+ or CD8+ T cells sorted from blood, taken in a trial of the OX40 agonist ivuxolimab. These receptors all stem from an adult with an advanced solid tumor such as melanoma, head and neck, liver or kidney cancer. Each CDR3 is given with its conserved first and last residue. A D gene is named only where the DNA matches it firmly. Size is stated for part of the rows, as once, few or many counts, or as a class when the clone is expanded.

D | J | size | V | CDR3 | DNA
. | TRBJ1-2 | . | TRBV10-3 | CAIKRTDNYGYTF | TGTGCCATCAAAAGGACAGATAACTATGGCTACACCTTC
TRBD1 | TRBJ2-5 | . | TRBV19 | CASSPMTGRETQYF | TGTGCCAGTAGTCCGATGACAGGGCGAGAGACCCAGTACTTC
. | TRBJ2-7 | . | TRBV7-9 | CASQRGSAGQSYEQYF | TGTGCCAGCCAACGGGGGTCCGCGGGACAGTCCTACGAGCAGTACTTC
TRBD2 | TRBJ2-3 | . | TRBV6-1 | CASSGTLAGHSSPQYF | TGTGCCAGCAGTGGGACGCTAGCGGGCCACTCATCCCCGCAGTATTTT
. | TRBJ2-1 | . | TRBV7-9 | CASRQQGNEQFF | TGTGCCAGCAGACAACAGGGCAATGAGCAGTTCTTC
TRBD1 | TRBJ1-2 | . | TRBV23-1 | CASSQLTPLQGAYGYTF | TGCGCCAGCAGTCAATTAACCCCACTACAGGGGGCCTATGGCTACACCTTC
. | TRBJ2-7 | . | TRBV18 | CASSPGVGEQYF | TGTGCCAGCTCACCTGGGGTGGGCGAGCAGTACTTC
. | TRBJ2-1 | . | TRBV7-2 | CASSARTAISEQFF | TGTGCCAGCAGCGCTAGAACAGCTATCTCTGAGCAGTTCTTC
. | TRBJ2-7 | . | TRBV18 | CASSKAAESYEQYF | TGTGCCAGCTCAAAAGCAGCGGAGAGCTACGAGCAGTACTTC
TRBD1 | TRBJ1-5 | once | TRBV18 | CASSPRQGASQPQHF | TGTGCCAGCTCACCGCGACAGGGGGCAAGTCAGCCCCAGCATTTT
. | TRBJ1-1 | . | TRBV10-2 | CASSDTWGYTEAFF | TGCGCCAGCAGTGATACCTGGGGGTACACTGAAGCTTTCTTT
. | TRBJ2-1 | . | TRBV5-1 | CASSPLAGGSYNEQFF | TGCGCCAGCAGCCCACTCGCGGGTGGTTCCTACAATGAGCAGTTCTTC
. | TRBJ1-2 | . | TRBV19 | CASSIGRDAAYGYTF | TGTGCCAGTAGTATCGGCAGGGACGCGGCCTATGGCTACACCTTC
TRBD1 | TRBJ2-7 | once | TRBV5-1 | CASSSPGTGFYEQYF | TGCGCCAGCAGCTCCCCCGGGACAGGGTTCTACGAGCAGTACTTC
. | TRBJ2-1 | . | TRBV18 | CASAPGALSYNEQFF | TGTGCCAGCGCTCCCGGAGCTCTCTCCTACAATGAGCAGTTCTTC
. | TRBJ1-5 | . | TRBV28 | CASSFRGARSSNQPQHF | TGTGCCAGCAGTTTTAGGGGCGCGAGGTCTAGCAATCAGCCCCAGCATTTT
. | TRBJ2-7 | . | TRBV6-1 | CASSASVVSGARYEQYF | TGTGCCAGCAGTGCCTCCGTGGTCTCGGGGGCTAGGTACGAGCAGTACTTC
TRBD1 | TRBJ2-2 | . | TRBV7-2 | CASSLGRQDRSIGELFF | TGTGCCAGCAGCTTAGGGCGACAGGACAGGAGCATCGGGGAGCTGTTTTTT
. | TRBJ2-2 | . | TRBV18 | CASSPAASTGELFF | TGTGCCAGCTCACCAGCAGCATCCACCGGGGAGCTGTTTTTT
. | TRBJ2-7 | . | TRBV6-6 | CASRSDLGGQYF | TGTGCCAGCAGGTCAGATCTCGGTGGGCAGTACTTC
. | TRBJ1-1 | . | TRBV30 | CAWSAGPIGTEAFF | TGTGCCTGGAGTGCTGGACCGATTGGGACTGAAGCTTTCTTT
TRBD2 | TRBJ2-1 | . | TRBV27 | CASSSTLAGGVNEQFF | TGTGCCAGCAGTTCTACGCTAGCGGGAGGGGTCAATGAGCAGTTCTTC
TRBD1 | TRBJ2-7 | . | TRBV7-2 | CASSARQGALEQYF | TGTGCCAGCAGCGCGCGACAGGGGGCCCTTGAGCAGTACTTC
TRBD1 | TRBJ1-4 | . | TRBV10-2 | CASSVEGARNEKLFF | TGCGCCAGCAGTGTGGAGGGGGCGAGGAACGAAAAACTGTTTTTT
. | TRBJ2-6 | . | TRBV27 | CASTKTPSGANVLTF | TGTGCCAGCACCAAGACACCCTCTGGGGCCAACGTCCTGACTTTC
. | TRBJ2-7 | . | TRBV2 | CASSVSEFGEQYF | TGTGCCAGCAGTGTGTCAGAATTCGGGGAGCAGTACTTC
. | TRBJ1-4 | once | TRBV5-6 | CASSRPAVNEKLFF | TGTGCCAGCAGCCGCCCGGCAGTTAATGAAAAACTGTTTTTT
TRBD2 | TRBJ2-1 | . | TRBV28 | CASRQRLAGYNEQFF | TGTGCCAGCAGACAACGACTAGCGGGCTACAATGAGCAGTTCTTC
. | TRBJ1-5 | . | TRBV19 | CASSRRTADQPQHF | TGTGCCAGTAGCCGTCGGACGGCTGATCAGCCCCAGCATTTT
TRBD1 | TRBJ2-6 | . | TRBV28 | CASSGQGLAGANVLTF | TGTGCCAGCAGTGGACAGGGTTTAGCTGGGGCCAACGTCCTGACTTTC
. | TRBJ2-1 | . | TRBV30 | CAWSEGGRVYNEQFF | TGTGCCTGGAGTGAAGGGGGGAGAGTCTACAATGAGCAGTTCTTC
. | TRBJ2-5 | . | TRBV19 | CASSNTGRETQYF | TGTGCCAGTAGTAATACAGGGCGAGAGACCCAGTACTTC
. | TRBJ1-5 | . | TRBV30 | CAWSVFGGKPQHF | TGTGCCTGGAGTGTATTCGGGGGGAAGCCCCAGCATTTT
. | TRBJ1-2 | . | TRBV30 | CAWSVYTTNYGYTF | TGTGCCTGGAGTGTATATACTACTAACTATGGCTACACCTTC
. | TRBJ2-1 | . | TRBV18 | CASSPRGESSYNEQFF | TGTGCCAGCTCACCGAGGGGGGAGTCCTCCTACAATGAGCAGTTCTTC
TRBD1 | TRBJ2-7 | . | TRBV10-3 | CAIRAQSGQGPHEQYF | TGTGCCATCAGGGCCCAATCGGGACAGGGTCCCCACGAGCAGTACTTC
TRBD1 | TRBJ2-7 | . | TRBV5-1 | CASSRTGERYEQYF | TGCGCCAGCAGCCGGACAGGGGAACGCTACGAGCAGTACTTC
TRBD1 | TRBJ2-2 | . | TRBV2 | CASSGQGYTGELFF | TGTGCCAGCAGTGGACAGGGGTACACCGGGGAGCTGTTTTTT
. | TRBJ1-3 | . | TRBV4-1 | CASSQGGARAGNTIYF | TGCGCCAGCAGCCAAGGGGGGGCGCGGGCTGGAAACACCATATATTTT
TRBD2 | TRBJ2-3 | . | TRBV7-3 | CASSLKAGGNADTQYF | TGTGCCAGCAGCTTGAAAGCGGGAGGTAACGCAGATACGCAGTATTTT
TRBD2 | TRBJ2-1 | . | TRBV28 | CASSLGTSGYNEQFF | TGTGCCAGCAGTTTAGGGACTAGCGGATACAATGAGCAGTTCTTC
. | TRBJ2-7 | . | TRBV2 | CASRYGGREQYF | TGTGCCAGCAGATATGGTGGGCGTGAGCAGTACTTC
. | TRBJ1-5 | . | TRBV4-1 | CASSQDRVQPQHF | TGCGCCAGCAGCCAAGATAGGGTACAGCCCCAGCATTTT
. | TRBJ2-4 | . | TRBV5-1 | CASSLAQGLNIQYF | TGCGCCAGCAGCTTGGCCCAGGGGTTGAACATTCAGTACTTC
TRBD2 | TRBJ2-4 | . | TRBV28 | CASSLYPGGVTNIQYF | TGTGCCAGCAGTTTATATCCCGGGGGGGTCACAAACATTCAGTACTTC
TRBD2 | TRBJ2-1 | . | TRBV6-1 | CASSEELAGFYNEQFF | TGTGCCAGCAGTGAAGAACTAGCGGGATTCTACAATGAGCAGTTCTTC
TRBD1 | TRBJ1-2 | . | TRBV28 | CASSFSRRRADRGQGYGYTF | TGTGCCAGCAGTTTCAGCAGGAGGAGAGCCGACAGGGGGCAAGGCTATGGCTACACCTTC
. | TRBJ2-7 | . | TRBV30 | CAWGGVSSYEQYF | TGTGCCTGGGGGGGTGTCAGCTCCTACGAGCAGTACTTC
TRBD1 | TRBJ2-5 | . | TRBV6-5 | CASRRQGTVETQYF | TGTGCCAGCAGGAGACAGGGGACCGTTGAGACCCAGTACTTC
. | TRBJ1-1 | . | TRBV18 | CASSPSMDTEAFF | TGTGCCAGCTCACCATCCATGGACACTGAAGCTTTCTTT